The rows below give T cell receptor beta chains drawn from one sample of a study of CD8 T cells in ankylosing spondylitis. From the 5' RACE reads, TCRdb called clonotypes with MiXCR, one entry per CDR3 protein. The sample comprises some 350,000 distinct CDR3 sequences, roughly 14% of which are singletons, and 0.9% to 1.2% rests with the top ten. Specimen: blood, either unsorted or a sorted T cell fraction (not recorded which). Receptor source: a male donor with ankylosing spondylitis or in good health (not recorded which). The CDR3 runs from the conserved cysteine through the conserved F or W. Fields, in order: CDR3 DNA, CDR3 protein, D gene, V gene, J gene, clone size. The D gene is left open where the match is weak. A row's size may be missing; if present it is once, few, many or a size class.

cdr3_nt: TGCGCCAGCAGCTCGGAGGGGCTAGCGGGGGGCGCTAAAGCCAAAAACATTCAGTACTTC
cdr3_aa: CASSSEGLAGGAKAKNIQYF
d_call: TRBD2
v_call: TRBV5-1
j_call: TRBJ2-4
clone_size: few

cdr3_nt: TGTGCCAGCAGTCCAGGGGGTCGGGGGAGGACTTACAATGAGCAGTTCTTC
cdr3_aa: CASSPGGRGRTYNEQFF
d_call: .
v_call: TRBV6-1
j_call: TRBJ2-1
clone_size: few

cdr3_nt: TGTGCCAGCAGCGGTGTGAGGGTGGGGACTGAAGCTTTCTTT
cdr3_aa: CASSGVRVGTEAFF
d_call: .
v_call: TRBV6-1
j_call: TRBJ1-1
clone_size: few

cdr3_nt: TGTGCCAGCAGCTTAGGGACTAGCCCAAGGGGGAAAAACATTCAGTACTTC
cdr3_aa: CASSLGTSPRGKNIQYF
d_call: TRBD2
v_call: TRBV7-2
j_call: TRBJ2-4
clone_size: .

cdr3_nt: TGTGCCACCGACGTTGGGGCCGGTATCTCCTCCGGGGAGCTGTTTTTT
cdr3_aa: CATDVGAGISSGELFF
d_call: .
v_call: TRBV12-3/TRBV12-4
j_call: TRBJ2-2
clone_size: few

cdr3_nt: TGTGCCAGTAGTTTCACCGGGACTAGCGGGAGAGTCTACAATGAGCAGTTCTTC
cdr3_aa: CASSFTGTSGRVYNEQFF
d_call: TRBD2
v_call: TRBV19
j_call: TRBJ2-1
clone_size: .

cdr3_nt: TGTACCTTCAGTTTAAGGCTAGCGGGAGGCCTTAGCTCCTACAATGAGCAGTTCTTC
cdr3_aa: CTFSLRLAGGLSSYNEQFF
d_call: TRBD2
v_call: TRBV12-3/TRBV12-4
j_call: TRBJ2-1
clone_size: .

cdr3_nt: TGTGCCAGCAGCTTACAGGGGGCCACTGAAGCTTTCTTT
cdr3_aa: CASSLQGATEAFF
d_call: TRBD1
v_call: TRBV6-5
j_call: TRBJ1-1
clone_size: many

cdr3_nt: TGTGCCAGCAGCCCCCTGGCCGATTCCTATGGCTACACCTTC
cdr3_aa: CASSPLADSYGYTF
d_call: .
v_call: TRBV7-9
j_call: TRBJ1-2
clone_size: .

cdr3_nt: TGCAGCGTGGGGACAGGCGTGGGGTATGGCTACACCTTC
cdr3_aa: CSVGTGVGYGYTF
d_call: TRBD1
v_call: TRBV29-1
j_call: TRBJ1-2
clone_size: once

cdr3_nt: TGTGCCAGCAGTTACGAGGGGAACAATCAGCCCCAGCATTTT
cdr3_aa: CASSYEGNNQPQHF
d_call: .
v_call: TRBV6-5
j_call: TRBJ1-5
clone_size: .

cdr3_nt: TGTGCCAGCAGCCCGGACAGGGGGCGCATAAATGAGCAGTTCTTC
cdr3_aa: CASSPDRGRINEQFF
d_call: TRBD1
v_call: TRBV7-9
j_call: TRBJ2-1
clone_size: .

cdr3_nt: TGTGCCAGCAGTTTAAGGGAGCGTACGGGGGTCGACAATGAGCAGTTCTTC
cdr3_aa: CASSLRERTGVDNEQFF
d_call: .
v_call: TRBV12-3/TRBV12-4
j_call: TRBJ2-1
clone_size: few

cdr3_nt: TGTGCCAGCAGTTTTACTAGCGGGGTGGGAGATACGCAGTATTTT
cdr3_aa: CASSFTSGVGDTQYF
d_call: TRBD2
v_call: TRBV5-6
j_call: TRBJ2-3
clone_size: .

cdr3_nt: TGTGCCAGCAGCCCTTGGGGGACAGGCCAAGAGACCCAGTACTTC
cdr3_aa: CASSPWGTGQETQYF
d_call: TRBD1
v_call: TRBV12-3/TRBV12-4
j_call: TRBJ2-5
clone_size: .

cdr3_nt: TGTGCCAGCAGTTTAGGTGGGCTAGCGGGAGGGCCGAGCACAGATACGCAGTATTTT
cdr3_aa: CASSLGGLAGGPSTDTQYF
d_call: TRBD2
v_call: TRBV28
j_call: TRBJ2-3
clone_size: .

cdr3_nt: TGTGCCAGCAGACCCGAAGAGCTCAGGGGGGAGCTGTTTTTT
cdr3_aa: CASRPEELRGELFF
d_call: .
v_call: TRBV9
j_call: TRBJ2-2
clone_size: .

cdr3_nt: TGTGCCATCAGTCCTAGCGGGAGGACCTTAGGGACCCAGTACTTC
cdr3_aa: CAISPSGRTLGTQYF
d_call: TRBD2
v_call: TRBV10-3
j_call: TRBJ2-5
clone_size: .

cdr3_nt: TGTGCCACCAGCAGAGATCCGGCTAGCAGTACGCAGTATTTT
cdr3_aa: CATSRDPASSTQYF
d_call: .
v_call: TRBV15
j_call: TRBJ2-3
clone_size: few

cdr3_nt: TGTGCCAGCAGTTTGTCCAGCGGGAGGGCCCTTGAGCAGTTCTTC
cdr3_aa: CASSLSSGRALEQFF
d_call: TRBD2
v_call: TRBV12-3/TRBV12-4
j_call: TRBJ2-1
clone_size: many

cdr3_nt: TGTGCCAGCAGCCGACAGGGCGCCAAAACTGAAGCTTTCTTT
cdr3_aa: CASSRQGAKTEAFF
d_call: TRBD1
v_call: TRBV12-3/TRBV12-4
j_call: TRBJ1-1
clone_size: few

cdr3_nt: TGTGCCAGCATCATCAACACTGAAGCTTTCTTT
cdr3_aa: CASIINTEAFF
d_call: .
v_call: TRBV12-3/TRBV12-4
j_call: TRBJ1-1
clone_size: many

cdr3_nt: TGTGCCAGCAGCCCCGGGACAGGGGAAAACACCGGGGAGCTGTTTTTT
cdr3_aa: CASSPGTGENTGELFF
d_call: TRBD1
v_call: TRBV7-9
j_call: TRBJ2-2
clone_size: many

cdr3_nt: TGTGCGAGCAGCCAGGATACTAGCGGGGGGGCCCGGTTCTCCTACAATGAGCAGTTCTTC
cdr3_aa: CASSQDTSGGARFSYNEQFF
d_call: TRBD2
v_call: TRBV4-2
j_call: TRBJ2-1
clone_size: few

cdr3_nt: TGTGCCAGCTCACCGGGGTTCCCTCAGCCTCAGCATTTT
cdr3_aa: CASSPGFPQPQHF
d_call: .
v_call: TRBV18
j_call: TRBJ1-5
clone_size: .

cdr3_nt: TGTGCCAGCAGCTCCAAAAACATTCAGTACTTC
cdr3_aa: CASSSKNIQYF
d_call: .
v_call: TRBV12-3/TRBV12-4
j_call: TRBJ2-4
clone_size: .

cdr3_nt: TGTGCCAGCAGCGCACAGGGAGAGGTAGATTCACCCCTCCACTTT
cdr3_aa: CASSAQGEVDSPLHF
d_call: .
v_call: TRBV9
j_call: TRBJ1-6
clone_size: .

cdr3_nt: TGTGCCAGCACCCCCGGCAGGGGGGACACCGGGGAGCTGTTTTTT
cdr3_aa: CASTPGRGDTGELFF
d_call: .
v_call: TRBV6-1
j_call: TRBJ2-2
clone_size: .

cdr3_nt: TGTGCCAGCAGTGGGGCTTGGGGGAGCGGGGAGGGGAATGAGCAGTTCTTC
cdr3_aa: CASSGAWGSGEGNEQFF
d_call: TRBD2
v_call: TRBV12-3/TRBV12-4
j_call: TRBJ2-1
clone_size: .

cdr3_nt: TGTGCCACCTCCGGGGAGCTGTTTTTT
cdr3_aa: CATSGELFF
d_call: .
v_call: TRBV24-1
j_call: TRBJ2-2
clone_size: few

cdr3_nt: TGTGCCAGCAGCCAAGAGGACAGACAAGAGACCCAGTACTTC
cdr3_aa: CASSQEDRQETQYF
d_call: .
v_call: TRBV4-2
j_call: TRBJ2-5
clone_size: few

cdr3_nt: TGTGCCAGCAGCTTTCAGACGGGCGACAATGAGCAGTTCTTC
cdr3_aa: CASSFQTGDNEQFF
d_call: .
v_call: TRBV7-8
j_call: TRBJ2-1
clone_size: few

cdr3_nt: TGTGCCTGGAACCCCCTCGGAGAGACCCAGTACTTC
cdr3_aa: CAWNPLGETQYF
d_call: .
v_call: TRBV30
j_call: TRBJ2-5
clone_size: .

cdr3_nt: TGTGCCAGCAGTTGGCAGTCAGATACGCAGTATTTT
cdr3_aa: CASSWQSDTQYF
d_call: .
v_call: TRBV12-3/TRBV12-4
j_call: TRBJ2-3
clone_size: .

cdr3_nt: TGTGCCACCAGCAGGGACCTTCTGGACAGGAACACTGAAGCTTTCTTT
cdr3_aa: CATSRDLLDRNTEAFF
d_call: .
v_call: TRBV15
j_call: TRBJ1-1
clone_size: many

cdr3_nt: TGCGCCAGCAGCCTCGTCGGCGGGAGGTCAGATACGCAGTATTTT
cdr3_aa: CASSLVGGRSDTQYF
d_call: TRBD2
v_call: TRBV4-1
j_call: TRBJ2-3
clone_size: few

cdr3_nt: TGCGCCAGCAGCCCGACCACCACAACTAATGAAAAACTGTTTTTT
cdr3_aa: CASSPTTTTNEKLFF
d_call: .
v_call: TRBV5-1
j_call: TRBJ1-4
clone_size: few

cdr3_nt: TGTGCCAGCAGCTTGACGCCCACAGATACGCAGTATTTT
cdr3_aa: CASSLTPTDTQYF
d_call: .
v_call: TRBV7-8
j_call: TRBJ2-3
clone_size: few

cdr3_nt: TGCGCCAGCAGCTTGGAACTAACTAATGAAAAACTGTTTTTT
cdr3_aa: CASSLELTNEKLFF
d_call: .
v_call: TRBV5-1
j_call: TRBJ1-4
clone_size: few

cdr3_nt: TGTGCCAGCAGCCTCATACGCACTAAAGTGAATGGCTACACCTTC
cdr3_aa: CASSLIRTKVNGYTF
d_call: .
v_call: TRBV3-1
j_call: TRBJ1-2
clone_size: few

cdr3_nt: TGCAGCGTTGAAGATCTTGGGACAGGGTCCGACAATGAGCAGTTCTTC
cdr3_aa: CSVEDLGTGSDNEQFF
d_call: TRBD1
v_call: TRBV29-1
j_call: TRBJ2-1
clone_size: few

cdr3_nt: TGTGCCAGTAGTATAGTGGCAGGTGGATACGGCTACACCTTC
cdr3_aa: CASSIVAGGYGYTF
d_call: .
v_call: TRBV19
j_call: TRBJ1-2
clone_size: .

cdr3_nt: TGTGCCAGCAGCGTCAACAGGGTGGGGGTCAATGAGCAGTTCTTC
cdr3_aa: CASSVNRVGVNEQFF
d_call: .
v_call: TRBV9
j_call: TRBJ2-1
clone_size: .

cdr3_nt: TGTGCCAGCAGTTTAGGGCAGGGGCTTTCCAATCAGCCCCAGCATTTT
cdr3_aa: CASSLGQGLSNQPQHF
d_call: .
v_call: TRBV12-3/TRBV12-4
j_call: TRBJ1-5
clone_size: .

cdr3_nt: TGTGCCAGCAGCCTCGGGCCCGCCGGGGAGCTGTTTTTT
cdr3_aa: CASSLGPAGELFF
d_call: .
v_call: TRBV2
j_call: TRBJ2-2
clone_size: .

cdr3_nt: TGTGCCAGCAGCCAAGAAGGGGCCATGCAAGAGACCCAGTACTTC
cdr3_aa: CASSQEGAMQETQYF
d_call: .
v_call: TRBV3-1
j_call: TRBJ2-5
clone_size: .

cdr3_nt: TGCGCCAGCAGCTTGGATGGATTCCAGAGAGACAATGAGCAGTTCTTC
cdr3_aa: CASSLDGFQRDNEQFF
d_call: .
v_call: TRBV5-1
j_call: TRBJ2-1
clone_size: few

cdr3_nt: TGTGCCAGCAGTTTAGCCAGGGACGCCGGGGAGCTGTTTTTT
cdr3_aa: CASSLARDAGELFF
d_call: .
v_call: TRBV27
j_call: TRBJ2-2
clone_size: .

cdr3_nt: TGCGCCAGCAGCTGGGGAACCGGGACAGGGGTCTACGAGCAGTACTTC
cdr3_aa: CASSWGTGTGVYEQYF
d_call: TRBD1
v_call: TRBV5-1
j_call: TRBJ2-7
clone_size: few

cdr3_nt: TGTGCCACCAGCAGATCGGGGGATCTCGTAACTAATGAAAAACTGTTTTTT
cdr3_aa: CATSRSGDLVTNEKLFF
d_call: .
v_call: TRBV15
j_call: TRBJ1-4
clone_size: .

cdr3_nt: TGCGCCAGCAGCTTTTTAGCGGCTAGGGGGGATGAGCAGTTCTTC
cdr3_aa: CASSFLAARGDEQFF
d_call: .
v_call: TRBV5-1
j_call: TRBJ2-1
clone_size: .

cdr3_nt: TGCGCCAGCAGCCCTGACACGAGCTCCTACAATGAGCAGTTCTTC
cdr3_aa: CASSPDTSSYNEQFF
d_call: .
v_call: TRBV4-1
j_call: TRBJ2-1
clone_size: .

cdr3_nt: TGCGCCAGCAGCTATACAGGGTATAATTCACCCCTCCACTTT
cdr3_aa: CASSYTGYNSPLHF
d_call: .
v_call: TRBV4-1
j_call: TRBJ1-6
clone_size: .

cdr3_nt: TGCGCCAGCAGCCCGCGGGACAGCGATCAGCCCCAGCATTTT
cdr3_aa: CASSPRDSDQPQHF
d_call: TRBD1
v_call: TRBV4-1
j_call: TRBJ1-5
clone_size: few

cdr3_nt: TGTGCCAGCAGCCAATATATGGGGGGCGAGCAGTACTTC
cdr3_aa: CASSQYMGGEQYF
d_call: .
v_call: TRBV14
j_call: TRBJ2-7
clone_size: .

cdr3_nt: TGCAGCGTTGGGACAGGGGGCAATAATTCACCCCTCCACTTT
cdr3_aa: CSVGTGGNNSPLHF
d_call: TRBD1
v_call: TRBV29-1
j_call: TRBJ1-6
clone_size: few

cdr3_nt: TGTGCCAGCAGCTTAGATATTAGGACAGGGTGGTTCTTC
cdr3_aa: CASSLDIRTGWFF
d_call: TRBD1
v_call: TRBV11-3
j_call: TRBJ2-1
clone_size: .

cdr3_nt: TGTGCCACTTCAACAGGGTCCTACGAGCAGTACTTC
cdr3_aa: CATSTGSYEQYF
d_call: .
v_call: TRBV2
j_call: TRBJ2-7
clone_size: many

cdr3_nt: TGTGCCAGCAGCGTAGATGTGGGATTCGAGGCTAGCGGGACCTACGAGCAGTACTTC
cdr3_aa: CASSVDVGFEASGTYEQYF
d_call: TRBD2
v_call: TRBV9
j_call: TRBJ2-7
clone_size: few

cdr3_nt: TGTGCCAGCAGCTCTAATACAATATCGGGGGATACGCAGTATTTT
cdr3_aa: CASSSNTISGDTQYF
d_call: .
v_call: TRBV9
j_call: TRBJ2-3
clone_size: .